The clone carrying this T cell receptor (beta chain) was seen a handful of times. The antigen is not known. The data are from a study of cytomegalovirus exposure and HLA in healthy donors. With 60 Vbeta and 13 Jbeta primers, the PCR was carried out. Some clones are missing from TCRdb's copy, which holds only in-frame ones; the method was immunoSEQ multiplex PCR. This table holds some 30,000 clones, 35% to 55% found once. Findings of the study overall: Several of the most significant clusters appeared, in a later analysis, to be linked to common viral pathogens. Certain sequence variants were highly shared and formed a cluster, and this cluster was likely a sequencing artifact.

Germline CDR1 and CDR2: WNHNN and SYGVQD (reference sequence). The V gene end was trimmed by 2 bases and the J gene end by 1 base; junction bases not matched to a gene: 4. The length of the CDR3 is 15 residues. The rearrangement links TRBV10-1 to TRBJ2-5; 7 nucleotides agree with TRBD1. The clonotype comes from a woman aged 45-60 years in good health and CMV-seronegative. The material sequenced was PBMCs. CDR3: CASSENRGFQETQYF. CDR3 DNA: TGCGCCAGCAGTGAGAACAGGGGATTCCAAGAGACCCAGTACTTC.